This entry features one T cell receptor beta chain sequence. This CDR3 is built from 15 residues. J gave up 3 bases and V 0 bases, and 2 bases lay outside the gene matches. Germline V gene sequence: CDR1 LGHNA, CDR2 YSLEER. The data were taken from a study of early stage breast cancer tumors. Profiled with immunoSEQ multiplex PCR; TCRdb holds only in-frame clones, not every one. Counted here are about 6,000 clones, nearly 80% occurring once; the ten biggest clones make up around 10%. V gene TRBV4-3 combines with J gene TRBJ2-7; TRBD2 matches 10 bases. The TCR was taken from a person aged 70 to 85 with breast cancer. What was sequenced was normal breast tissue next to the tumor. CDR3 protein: CASSQEPSGGYEQYF. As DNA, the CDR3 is TGCGCCAGCAGCCAAGAGCCTAGCGGGGGCTACGAGCAGTACTTC.